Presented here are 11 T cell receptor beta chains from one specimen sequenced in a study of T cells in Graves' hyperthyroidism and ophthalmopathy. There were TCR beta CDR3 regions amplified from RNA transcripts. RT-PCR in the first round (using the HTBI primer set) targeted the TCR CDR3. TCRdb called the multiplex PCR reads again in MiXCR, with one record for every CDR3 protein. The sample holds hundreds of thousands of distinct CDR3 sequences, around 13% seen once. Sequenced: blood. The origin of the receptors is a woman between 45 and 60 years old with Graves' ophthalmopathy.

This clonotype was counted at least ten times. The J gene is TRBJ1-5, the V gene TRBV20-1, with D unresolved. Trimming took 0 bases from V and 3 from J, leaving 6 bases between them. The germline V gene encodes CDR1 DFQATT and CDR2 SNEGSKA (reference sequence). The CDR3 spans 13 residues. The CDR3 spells CSAREVDNQPQHF. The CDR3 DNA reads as TGCAGTGCTAGAGAAGTTGACAATCAGCCCCAGCATTTT.

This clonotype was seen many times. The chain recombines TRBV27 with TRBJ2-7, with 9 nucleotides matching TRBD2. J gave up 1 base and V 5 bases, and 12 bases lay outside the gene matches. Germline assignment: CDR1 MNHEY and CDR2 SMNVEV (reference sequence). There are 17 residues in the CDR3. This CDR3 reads CASSLKGIAGVSYEQYF. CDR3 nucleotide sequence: TGTGCCAGCAGTCTTAAGGGTATAGCGGGAGTTTCCTACGAGCAGTACTTC.

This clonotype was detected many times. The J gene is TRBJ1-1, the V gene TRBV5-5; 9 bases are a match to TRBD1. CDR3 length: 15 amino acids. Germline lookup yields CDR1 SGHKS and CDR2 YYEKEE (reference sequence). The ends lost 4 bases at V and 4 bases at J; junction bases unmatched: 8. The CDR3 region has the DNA TGTGCCAGCAGCCCGGGACAGGGTGAATTCACTGAAGCTTTCTTT. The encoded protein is CASSPGQGEFTEAFF. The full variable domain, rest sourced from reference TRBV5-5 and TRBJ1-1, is DAGVTQSPTHLIKTRGQQVTLRCSPISGHKSVSWYQQVLGQGPQFIFQYYEKEERGRGNFPDRFSARQFPNYSSELNVNALLLGDSALYLCASSPGQGEFTEAFFGQGTRLTVV.

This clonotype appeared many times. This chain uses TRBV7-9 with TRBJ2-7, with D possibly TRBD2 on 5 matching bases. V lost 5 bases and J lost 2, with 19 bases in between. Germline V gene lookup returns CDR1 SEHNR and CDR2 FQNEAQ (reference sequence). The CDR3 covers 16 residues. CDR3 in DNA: TGTGCCAGCAGCCCCACTCCCAGCGGCAAGGCCTACGAGCAGTACTTC. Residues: CASSPTPSGKAYEQYF.

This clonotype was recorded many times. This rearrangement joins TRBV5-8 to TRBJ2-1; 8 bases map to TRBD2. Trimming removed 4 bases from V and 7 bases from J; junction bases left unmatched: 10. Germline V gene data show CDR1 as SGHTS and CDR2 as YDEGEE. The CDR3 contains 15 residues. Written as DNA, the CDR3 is TGTGCCAGCAGCCCGGGAGGGATCATAAGGAATGAGCAGTTCTTC. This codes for CASSPGGIIRNEQFF.

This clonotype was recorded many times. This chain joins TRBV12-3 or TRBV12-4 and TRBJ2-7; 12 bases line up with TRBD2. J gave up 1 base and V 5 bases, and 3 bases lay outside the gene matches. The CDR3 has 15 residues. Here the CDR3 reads CASSALAGGSYEQYF. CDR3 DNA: TGTGCCAGCAGTGCCCTAGCGGGAGGGTCCTACGAGCAGTACTTC.

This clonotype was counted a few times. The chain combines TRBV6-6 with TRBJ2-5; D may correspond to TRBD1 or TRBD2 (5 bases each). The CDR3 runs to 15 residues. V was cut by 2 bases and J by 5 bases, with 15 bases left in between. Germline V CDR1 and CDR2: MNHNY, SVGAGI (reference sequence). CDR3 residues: CASSYTPGPGETQYF. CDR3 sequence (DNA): TGTGCCAGCAGTTACACACCGGGGCCCGGGGAGACCCAGTACTTC.

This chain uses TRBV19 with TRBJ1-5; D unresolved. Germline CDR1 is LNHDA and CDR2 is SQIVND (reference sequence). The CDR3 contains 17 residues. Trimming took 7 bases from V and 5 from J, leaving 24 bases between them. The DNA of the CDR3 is TGTGCCAGTACCACCATCCTCACAACTGAAGCCGATCAGCCCCAGCATTTT. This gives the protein CASTTILTTEADQPQHF.

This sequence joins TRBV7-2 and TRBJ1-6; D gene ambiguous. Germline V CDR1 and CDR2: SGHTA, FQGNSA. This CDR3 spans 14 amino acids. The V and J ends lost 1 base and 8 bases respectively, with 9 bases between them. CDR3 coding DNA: TGTGCCAGCAGCTTAGTCTCTATGGATTCACCCCTCCACTTT. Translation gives CASSLVSMDSPLHF.

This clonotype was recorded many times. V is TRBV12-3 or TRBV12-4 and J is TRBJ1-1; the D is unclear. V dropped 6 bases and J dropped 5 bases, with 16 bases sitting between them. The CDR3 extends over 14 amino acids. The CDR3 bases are TGTGCCAGCAGACCCCAGAAGACGGGTACTGAAGCTTTCTTT. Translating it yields CASRPQKTGTEAFF.

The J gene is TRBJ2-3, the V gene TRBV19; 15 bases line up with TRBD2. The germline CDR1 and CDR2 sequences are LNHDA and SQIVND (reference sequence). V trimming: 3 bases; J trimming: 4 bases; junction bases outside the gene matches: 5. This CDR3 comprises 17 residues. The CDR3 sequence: CASSIGLAGGRADTQYF. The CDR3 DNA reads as TGTGCCAGTAGTATCGGACTAGCGGGAGGGCGGGCAGATACGCAGTATTTT. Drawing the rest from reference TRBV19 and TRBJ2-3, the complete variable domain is DGGITQSPKYLFRKEGQNVTLSCEQNLNHDAMYWYRQDPGQGLRLIYYSQIVNDFQKGDIAEGYSVSREKKESFPLTVTSAQKNPTAFYLCASSIGLAGGRADTQYFGPGTRLTVL.